This passage covers 13 T cell receptor beta chains from one sample sequenced in a study of T cells after somatic rescue of genetic block. The data were produced by immunoSEQ multiplex PCR, yet TCRdb's version contains in-frame clones alone and is incomplete. The profile shows about 67,000 clones, just over 90% of them singletons. The sample was peripheral blood mononuclear cells (PBMCs). The receptor source for this set is a man aged 40-49 years.

The V call is TRBV5-1, the J call TRBJ2-5; 8 bases are shared with TRBD1. V lost 5 bases and J lost 1; bases outside the gene matches: 10. This CDR3 is 16 amino acids long. The germline gives CDR1 SGHRS, CDR2 YFSETQ. Written as DNA, the CDR3 is TGCGCCAGCAGGCCCGGGGCGACAGGGGCCCAAGAGACCCAGTACTTC. Protein sequence: CASRPGATGAQETQYF.

This clone was detected once. CDR3 region: CASSIGRGARTEAFF. For the CDR3, the DNA is TGTGCCAGTAGTATAGGTCGGGGGGCGCGGACTGAAGCTTTCTTT. The genes are TRBV19 and TRBJ1-1, with a weak D call TRBD1 (6 bases). Germline values: CDR1 LNHDA, CDR2 SQIVND (reference sequence). The CDR3 contains 15 residues. Deletions cut 1 base from V and 5 bases from J, with 14 bases between. The full variable domain, completed using reference TRBV19 and TRBJ1-1, is DGGITQSPKYLFRKEGQNVTLSCEQNLNHDAMYWYRQDPGQGLRLIYYSQIVNDFQKGDIAEGYSVSREKKESFPLTVTSAQKNPTAFYLCASSIGRGARTEAFFGQGTRLTVV.

The table lists this clone with a few counts. The chain joins TRBV29-1 to TRBJ1-2, with D maybe TRBD1 (5 bases). In germline, CDR1 is SQVTM, CDR2 ANQGSEA. The CDR3 is made up of 14 amino acids. V lost 4 bases and J 8 bases, leaving 20 bases between the germline ends. The CDR3 nucleotides read TGCAGCGTTGGGAGGGGACCGGGCGTAGGCGGCTACACCTTC. It yields the protein CSVGRGPGVGGYTF.

The chain links TRBV5-6 to TRBJ2-1; 9 bases map to TRBD2. Trimming cost V 4 bases and J 12 bases; bases outside gene matches: 17. Per germline, CDR1 SGHDT and CDR2 YYEEEE. The CDR3 consists of 16 residues. The CDR3 bases are TGTGCCAGCAGCCTGGGGGTGGGACTAGCTGGCGGAGGGCAGTTCTTC. It translates to CASSLGVGLAGGGQFF.

The chain joins TRBV5-8 to TRBJ2-1; tentative D call: TRBD1 (5 bases). V shed 1 base and J shed 4 bases, with 18 bases lying between them. CDR1 is SGHTS and CDR2 is YDEGEE in the germline V gene. The CDR3 consists of 17 residues. CDR3 amino acids: CASSLLGRRANYNEQFF. CDR3 bases: TGTGCCAGCAGCTTGTTGGGTCGCAGGGCGAATTACAATGAGCAGTTCTTC.

The chain combines TRBV19 with TRBJ1-5; D may be TRBD1 (5 bases). CDR1 and CDR2 from the germline V gene are LNHDA and SQIVND (reference sequence). The CDR3 contains 13 residues. The V end lost 6 bases, the J end lost 5 bases, and 11 bases lay between the germline ends. The CDR3 sequence is CASSSGRDQPQHF. The CDR3 nucleotides are TGTGCCAGTAGCTCAGGGAGGGATCAGCCCCAGCATTTT.

This clone was picked up a small number of times. V is TRBV18 and J is TRBJ2-7; 8 nucleotides agree with TRBD1. The V gene's germline CDR1 is KGHSH and CDR2 LQKENI. J was trimmed by 5 bases and V by 0 bases; bases with no gene match: 3. There are 14 residues in the CDR3. CDR3 nucleotides: TGTGCCAGCTCACCACCGCAGGGGGCGGACGAGCAGTACTTC. This sequence encodes CASSPPQGADEQYF.

This chain joins TRBV11-2 and TRBJ2-7; 11 nucleotides align to TRBD2. Germline V gene data show CDR1 as SGHAT and CDR2 as FQNNGV. This CDR3 has 14 amino acids. With V trimmed by 5 bases and J by 4 bases, 4 bases remained unmatched. CDR3 sequence: CASSRTSGSYEQYF. CDR3 bases: TGTGCCAGCAGCAGGACTAGCGGGTCTTACGAGCAGTACTTC.

The chain employs TRBV11-2 and TRBJ1-6, with D perhaps TRBD1 (6 bases). The germline V gene encodes CDR1 SGHAT and CDR2 FQNNGV. V lost 5 bases, J lost 4 bases, and 15 bases lay in between. The CDR3 is 16 amino acids. The CDR3 DNA reads TGTGCCAGCAGCCCCGGGACAATCCTGTATAATTCACCCCTCCACTTT. This encodes CASSPGTILYNSPLHF.

A word on this clone: One end of the junction does not line up with germline, which may come from a read error. The CDR3 here is CASSQFGTGPYRYTF. The CDR3 coding sequence is TGTGCCAGCTCACAATTCGGGACAGGGCCCTATCGCTACACCTTC. The chain combines TRBV18 with TRBJ1-2; TRBD1 matches at 9 bases. Germline V gene data show CDR1 as KGHSH and CDR2 as LQKENI. CDR3 length: 15 amino acids.

The rearrangement uses TRBV6-4 and TRBJ1-6; tentative D call: TRBD1 (6 bases). In germline, CDR1 is MRHNA, CDR2 SNTAGT. The CDR3 covers 18 residues. V was shortened by 3 bases and J by 6 bases, with 21 bases between the two germline ends. CDR3 coding DNA: TGTGCCAGCAGTGAGTCCCCCCTAGGGGGGGCGTCTAATTCACCCCTCCACTTT. This sequence encodes CASSESPLGGASNSPLHF.

J is TRBJ1-5 and V is TRBV19; TRBD1 might be the D (6 bases). This CDR3 is built from 14 residues. Germline V gives CDR1 LNHDA, CDR2 SQIVND (reference sequence). The germline V and J ends were trimmed by 9 bases and 4 bases, with 16 bases remaining between them. The CDR3 sequence is CASGGADTNQPQHF. CDR3 bases: TGTGCCAGCGGGGGCGCGGATACAAATCAGCCCCAGCATTTT.

The CDR3 DNA reads as TGCAGCGTTGCCCCTAGCGGAAGCACAGATACGCAGTATTTT. This gives the protein CSVAPSGSTDTQYF. The rearrangement links TRBV29-1 to TRBJ2-3, with 7 bases lining up with TRBD2. The CDR3 totals 14 residues. V dropped 4 bases and J dropped 0; count of bases not matched to a gene: 4. The germline CDR1 and CDR2 sequences are SQVTM and ANQGSEA.